This T cell receptor (beta chain) was captured in a study of blood T cell repertoires in COVID-19. Study at large: The cDNA or gDNA used as material had been derived from T cells, B-cell-depleted T cells, or PBMCs.

The CDR3 consists of 13 residues. Looked up from germline, CDR1 is SGHRS and CDR2 is YFSETQ. Trimming removed 5 bases at V and 10 bases at J, with 18 bases between. Generated by immunoSEQ multiplex PCR, the TCRdb table keeps only in-frame clones and is missing some. Among 210,000 or so clones listed, about 84% were seen once. The receptor's source is a man aged 60 to 75 who had recovered from COVID-19. The sequenced sample was PBMCs or T cells enriched from blood (not recorded which). The chain employs TRBV5-1 and TRBJ1-1; D is uncertain. The DNA for the CDR3 is TGCGCCAGCAGTCGAGAGGGTGATTTCGGAGCTTTCTTT. Translated: CASSREGDFGAFF.